One and the same sample provided the 24 T cell receptor beta chains below, sequenced in a study of cytomegalovirus exposure and HLA in healthy donors. The PCR employed 60 Vbeta primers together with 13 Jbeta primers. The protocol was immunoSEQ multiplex PCR, while the TCRdb copy is restricted to in-frame clones and leaves out a portion. The table has 150,000 to 200,000 clones, 81% seen once. The sequenced sample consisted of PBMCs. The receptors come from a woman aged 18-29 years in good health and CMV-seropositive.

The gene calls are TRBV6-1 and TRBJ2-2, with D tentatively TRBD2 (7 bases). Germline V CDR1 and CDR2: MNHNS, SASEGT. The V end was cut by 6 bases, the J end by 4 bases, with 15 bases between. This CDR3 spans 15 amino acids. The CDR3 DNA reads TGTGCCAGCAGAGGGGGGGCCTCTCCCACCGGGGAGCTGTTTTTT. Translation gives CASRGGASPTGELFF.

The V call is TRBV7-2, the J call TRBJ2-3; D is undetermined. The germline V gene encodes CDR1 SGHTA and CDR2 FQGNSA. This CDR3 is 12 amino acids long. Trimming shortened V by 5 bases and J by 8 bases, and 11 bases separated the two germline ends. The CDR3 loop reads CASSPPFSTQYF. The CDR3 DNA reads as TGTGCCAGCAGCCCCCCTTTCAGTACGCAGTATTTT. Looking up the rest from reference TRBV7-2 and TRBJ2-3 gives the full variable domain: GAGVSQSPSNKVTEKGKDVELRCDPISGHTALYWYRQSLGQGLEFLIYFQGNSAPDKSGLPSDRFSAERTGGSVSTLTIQRTQQEDSAVYLCASSPPFSTQYFGPGTRLTVL.

The gene calls are TRBV5-1 and TRBJ2-3; 11 bases agree with TRBD2. The CDR3 totals 16 residues. Germline loops: CDR1 SGHRS, CDR2 YFSETQ. The V and J ends lost 2 bases and 3 bases, in that order; junction bases with no gene match: 5. CDR3 coding DNA: TGCGCCAGCAGCTTTGGTAGCGGGGGGGGAACAGATACGCAGTATTTT. This translates into CASSFGSGGGTDTQYF.

The chain is built from TRBV7-2 and TRBJ2-1; possible D gene TRBD2, 5 bases. The germline V gene encodes CDR1 SGHTA and CDR2 FQGNSA. The CDR3 is 14 amino acids. V lost 1 base and J 8 bases, leaving 12 bases between the germline ends. The CDR3 nucleotides read TGTGCCAGCAGCTTAGTTGCGGAGGTCTATGAGCAGTTCTTC. It yields the protein CASSLVAEVYEQFF.

The V call is TRBV7-3, the J call TRBJ1-4; the D is unclear. V lost 4 bases and J 7 bases, leaving 19 bases between the germline ends. Germline V CDR1 and CDR2: SGHTA, FQGTGA. This CDR3 comprises 16 residues. Written as DNA, the CDR3 is TGTGCCAGCAGCTCCAAGATCTTAGGGAGAGGTGAAAAACTGTTTTTT. This translates into CASSSKILGRGEKLFF.

The J gene is TRBJ1-2, the V gene TRBV18; 10 nucleotides agree with TRBD1. Trimming removed 5 bases from V and 0 bases from J; junction bases left unmatched: 6. The CDR3 is 16 residues long. Germline V gives CDR1 KGHSH, CDR2 LQKENI. CDR3 sequence: CASSTGQGVANYGYTF. The CDR3 DNA sequence: TGTGCCAGCTCAACCGGACAGGGGGTGGCTAACTATGGCTACACCTTC.

The chain has TRBV6-5 and TRBJ1-1; 8 bases match TRBD1. Germline lookup yields CDR1 MNHEY and CDR2 SVGAGI. The length of the CDR3 is 14 residues. Trimming cost V 6 bases and J 4 bases; bases outside gene matches: 7. The DNA of the CDR3 is TGTGCCAGCAGCATGGACAGGGAGATCACTGAAGCTTTCTTT. Protein sequence: CASSMDREITEAFF.

The gene calls are TRBV27 and TRBJ2-1; D ambiguous. CDR1 and CDR2 from the germline V gene are MNHEY and SMNVEV (reference sequence). The CDR3 loop spans 15 amino acids. Trimming took 3 bases from V and 0 from J, leaving 9 bases between them. The CDR3 DNA sequence: TGTGCCAGCAGTTTTAAACCTAGCTCCTACAATGAGCAGTTCTTC. It specifies CASSFKPSSYNEQFF.

Only a few counts were recorded for this clone. The rearrangement links TRBV7-2 to TRBJ2-3; 12 bases are shared with TRBD2. CDR3 length: 15 amino acids. The germline CDR1 and CDR2 sequences are SGHTA and FQGNSA. The V and J ends lost 6 bases and 5 bases, in that order; junction bases with no gene match: 6. CDR3 sequence reads: CASSTTSGGGDTQYF. Written as DNA, the CDR3 is TGTGCCAGCAGTACGACTAGCGGGGGAGGAGATACGCAGTATTTT.

This chain uses TRBV2 with TRBJ2-6; 11 positions agree with TRBD1. The J segment lost 0 bases and the V segment lost 8 bases, leaving 9 bases of the junction unmatched. Germline values: CDR1 SNHLY, CDR2 FYNNEI. The CDR3 sequence is 18 residues long. The CDR3 region is CASSGTGGGYSGANVLTF. The CDR3 coding sequence is TGTGCCAGCTCTGGGACAGGGGGAGGGTACTCTGGGGCCAACGTCCTGACTTTC.

This chain's CDR3 is CASSTLDWSGTGELFF. In DNA, the CDR3 is TGTGCCAGCAGCACACTGGACTGGAGTGGCACCGGGGAGCTGTTTTTT. V usage is TRBV5-8 and J usage is TRBJ2-2; tentatively, D is TRBD2 (5 bases). The CDR3 runs to 16 residues. Germline assignment: CDR1 SGHTS and CDR2 YDEGEE. V lost 4 bases and J 4 bases, leaving 17 bases between the germline ends.

The rearrangement joins TRBV10-1 to TRBJ1-4; the D is unclear. Germline V gene sequence: CDR1 WNHNN, CDR2 SYGVQD (reference sequence). The CDR3 loop spans 13 amino acids. V was pared by 9 bases and J by 4 bases, with 12 bases between. The CDR3 sequence is CARPGGLNEKLFF. The CDR3 coding sequence is TGCGCCAGACCAGGTGGTCTTAATGAAAAACTGTTTTTT.

The chain links TRBV19 to TRBJ1-2; no firm D call. CDR1 and CDR2 from the germline V gene are LNHDA and SQIVND (reference sequence). Trimming took 7 bases from V and 2 from J, leaving 11 bases between them. This CDR3 has 13 amino acids. DNA of the CDR3: TGTGCCAGTACCCTCGGAGGGAACTATGGCTACACCTTC. It encodes CASTLGGNYGYTF.

CDR3 in amino acids: CASSEEGWGNYEQYV. In DNA, the CDR3 is TGTGCCAGCAGTGAAGAGGGGTGGGGCAACTACGAGCAGTACGTC. The chain uses TRBV6-1 and TRBJ2-7, with TRBD1 as a possible D gene (5 bases). Germline-derived CDR1 and CDR2 are MNHNS and SASEGT. The CDR3 totals 15 residues. The ends were cut back, 1 base at V and 3 bases at J, with 13 bases in the middle.

The chain is built from TRBV19 and TRBJ1-2; maybe TRBD1 (6 bases). Deletions cut 1 base from V and 2 bases from J, with 11 bases between. CDR1 and CDR2 (germline): LNHDA, SQIVND (reference sequence). This CDR3 spans 15 amino acids. The CDR3 sequence is CASSIGGGGNYGYTF. The CDR3 DNA is TGTGCCAGTAGTATAGGGGGAGGGGGGAACTATGGCTACACCTTC. The variable domain in full, with the rest retrieved from reference TRBV19 and TRBJ1-2, is DGGITQSPKYLFRKEGQNVTLSCEQNLNHDAMYWYRQDPGQGLRLIYYSQIVNDFQKGDIAEGYSVSREKKESFPLTVTSAQKNPTAFYLCASSIGGGGNYGYTFGSGTRLTVV.

The V and J genes are TRBV19 and TRBJ2-5, with 7 nucleotides matching TRBD1. The CDR3 spans 15 residues. The germline V gene has CDR1 LNHDA and CDR2 SQIVND (reference sequence). Trimming removed 1 base from V and 2 bases from J; junction bases left unmatched: 4. The CDR3 bases are TGTGCCAGTAGTATAGGACAGGGAATACAAGAGACCCAGTACTTC. Protein product: CASSIGQGIQETQYF.

The sample holds one count of this clone. The chain combines TRBV11-3 with TRBJ2-3; no firm D call. CDR1 and CDR2 (germline): SGHNT, YENEEA. The CDR3 extends over 15 amino acids. V lost 3 bases to trimming and J lost 0 bases, with 10 bases between them. The CDR3 is CASSFEAASTDTQYF. The CDR3 DNA sequence: TGTGCCAGCAGCTTTGAGGCAGCGAGCACAGATACGCAGTATTTT.

The chain carries TRBV11-2 and TRBJ1-1, with TRBD1 identical over 9 bases. CDR3 length: 15 amino acids. Germline V gene data show CDR1 as SGHAT and CDR2 as FQNNGV. J gave up 4 bases and V 5 bases, and 8 bases lay outside the gene matches. The CDR3 DNA reads as TGTGCCAGCAGCCAAGAGACAGGGGGGTTCACTGAAGCTTTCTTT. Protein sequence: CASSQETGGFTEAFF. Combining the CDR3 with reference TRBV11-2 and TRBJ1-1 gives the whole variable domain EAGVAQSPRYKIIEKRQSVAFWCNPISGHATLYWYQQILGQGPKLLIQFQNNGVVDDSQLPKDRFSAERLKGVDSTLKIQPAKLEDSAVYLCASSQETGGFTEAFFGQGTRLTVV.

This chain joins TRBV28 and TRBJ2-5; TRBD1 matches at 7 bases. CDR3 length equals 14 residues. Germline CDR1 is MDHEN and CDR2 is SYDVKM. The J segment lost 5 bases and the V segment lost 6 bases, leaving 9 bases of the junction unmatched. This CDR3 reads CASSPGQVGETQYF. The CDR3 region has the DNA TGTGCCAGCAGCCCAGGACAGGTTGGGGAGACCCAGTACTTC.

This chain uses TRBV7-6 with TRBJ2-1, with D perhaps matching TRBD1 (6 bases). The CDR3 runs to 13 residues. The V gene lost 4 bases and the J gene lost 9 bases, with 13 bases spanning the gap. CDR1 and CDR2 (germline): SGHVS, FNYEAQ. CDR3 sequence (DNA): TGTGCCAGCAGCTCCACAGGGATGAGTGAGCAGTTCTTC. Encoded protein: CASSSTGMSEQFF. The full variable domain, with the rest looked up from reference TRBV7-6 and TRBJ2-1, is GAGVSQSPRYKVTKRGQDVALRCDPISGHVSLYWYRQALGQGPEFLTYFNYEAQQDKSGLPNDRFSAERPEGSISTLTIQRTEQRDSAMYRCASSSTGMSEQFFGPGTRLTVL.

This chain connects TRBV9 to TRBJ2-3; 12 nucleotides match TRBD2. The CDR3 has 15 amino acids. V shed 7 bases and J 4 bases; nucleotides not matched to a gene: 7. Germline values: CDR1 SGDLS, CDR2 YYNGEE. CDR3 loop: CASAKLAGGADTQYF. The CDR3 coding sequence is TGTGCCAGCGCCAAACTAGCGGGGGGCGCAGATACGCAGTATTTT.

V and J are TRBV2 and TRBJ2-2, with 7 nucleotides matching TRBD1. After removal of 8 bases from V and 1 base from J, the junction contained 1 base not matched to a gene. In germline, CDR1 is SNHLY, CDR2 FYNNEI. The length of the CDR3 is 13 residues. The CDR3 here is CASGDRNTGELFF. CDR3 bases: TGTGCCAGCGGGGACAGGAACACCGGGGAGCTGTTTTTT.

The chain couples TRBV7-2 to TRBJ1-3, with D unclear. The CDR3 covers 14 residues. V was cut by 1 base and J by 0 bases, with 4 bases left in between. Germline CDR1 and CDR2: SGHTA and FQGNSA. The CDR3 protein is CASSLDSSGNTIYF. CDR3 DNA sequence: TGTGCCAGCAGCTTAGATAGCTCTGGAAACACCATATATTTT.

This clone was detected only a few times. V gene TRBV7-2 combines with J gene TRBJ1-4, with D perhaps TRBD1 (6 bases). V lost 1 base, J lost 7 bases, and 10 bases lay in between. CDR3 length: 14 amino acids. The germline CDR1 and CDR2 sequences are SGHTA and FQGNSA. The CDR3 is CASSLGTDSEKLFF. The CDR3 DNA sequence: TGTGCCAGCAGCTTAGGGACAGATAGTGAAAAACTGTTTTTT. The variable domain in full, completed from reference TRBV7-2 and TRBJ1-4, reads GAGVSQSPSNKVTEKGKDVELRCDPISGHTALYWYRQSLGQGLEFLIYFQGNSAPDKSGLPSDRFSAERTGGSVSTLTIQRTQQEDSAVYLCASSLGTDSEKLFFGSGTQLSVL.